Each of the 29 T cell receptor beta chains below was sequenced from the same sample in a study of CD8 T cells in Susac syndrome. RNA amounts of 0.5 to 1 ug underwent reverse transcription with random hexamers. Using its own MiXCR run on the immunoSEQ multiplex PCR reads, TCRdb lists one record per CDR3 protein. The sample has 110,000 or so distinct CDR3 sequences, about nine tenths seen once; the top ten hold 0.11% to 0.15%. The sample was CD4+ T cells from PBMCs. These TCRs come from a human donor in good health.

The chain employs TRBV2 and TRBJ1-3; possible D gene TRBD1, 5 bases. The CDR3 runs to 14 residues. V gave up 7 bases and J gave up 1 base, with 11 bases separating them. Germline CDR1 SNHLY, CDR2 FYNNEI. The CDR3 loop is CASIRTPSGNTIYF. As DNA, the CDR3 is TGTGCCAGCATTAGGACACCTTCTGGAAACACCATATATTTT.

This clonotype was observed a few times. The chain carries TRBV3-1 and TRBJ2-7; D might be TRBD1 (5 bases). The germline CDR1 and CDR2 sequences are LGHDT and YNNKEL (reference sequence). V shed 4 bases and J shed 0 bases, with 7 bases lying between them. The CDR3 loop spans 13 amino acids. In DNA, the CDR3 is TGTGCCAGCAGCCTAACAGGCTCCTACGAGCAGTACTTC. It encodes CASSLTGSYEQYF.

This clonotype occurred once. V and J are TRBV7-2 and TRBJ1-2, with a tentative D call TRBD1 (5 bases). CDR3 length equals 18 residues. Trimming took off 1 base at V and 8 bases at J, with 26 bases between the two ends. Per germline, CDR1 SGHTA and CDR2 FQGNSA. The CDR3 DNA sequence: TGTGCCAGCAGCTTAGTCCTCATGTTTTCACAGGCACTGTACGGCTACACCTTC. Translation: CASSLVLMFSQALYGYTF.

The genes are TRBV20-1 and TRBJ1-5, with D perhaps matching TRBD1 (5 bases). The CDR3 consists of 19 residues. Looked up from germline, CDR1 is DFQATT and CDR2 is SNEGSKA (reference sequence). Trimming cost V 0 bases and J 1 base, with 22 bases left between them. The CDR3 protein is CSARDLLDWQGRSNQPQHF. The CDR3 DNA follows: TGCAGTGCTAGAGATCTTTTAGACTGGCAGGGACGGAGCAATCAGCCCCAGCATTTT.

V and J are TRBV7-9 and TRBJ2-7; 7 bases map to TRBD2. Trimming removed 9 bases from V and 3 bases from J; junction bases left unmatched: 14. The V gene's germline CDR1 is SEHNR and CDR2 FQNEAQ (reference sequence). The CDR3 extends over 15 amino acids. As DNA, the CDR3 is TGTGCCAGTACCAGTACAGCGGGAATGAGCTACGAGCAGTACTTC. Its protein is CASTSTAGMSYEQYF. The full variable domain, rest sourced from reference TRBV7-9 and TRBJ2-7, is DTGVSQNPRHKITKRGQNVTFRCDPISEHNRLYWYRQTLGQGPEFLTYFQNEAQLEKSRLLSDRFSAERPKGSFSTLEIQRTEQGDSAMYLCASTSTAGMSYEQYFGPGTRLTVT.

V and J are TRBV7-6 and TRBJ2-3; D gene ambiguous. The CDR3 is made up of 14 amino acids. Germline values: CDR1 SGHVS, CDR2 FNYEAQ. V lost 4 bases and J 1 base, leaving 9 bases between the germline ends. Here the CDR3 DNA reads TGTGCCAGCAGCTCAGCGACGGGCACAGATACGCAGTATTTT. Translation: CASSSATGTDTQYF.

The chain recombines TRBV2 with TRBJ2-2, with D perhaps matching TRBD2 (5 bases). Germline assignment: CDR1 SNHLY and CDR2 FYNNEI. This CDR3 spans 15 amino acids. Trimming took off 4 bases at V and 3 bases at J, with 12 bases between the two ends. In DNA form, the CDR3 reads TGTGCCAGCAGTGTCCAGCGGCAACACACCGGGGAGCTGTTTTTT. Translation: CASSVQRQHTGELFF.

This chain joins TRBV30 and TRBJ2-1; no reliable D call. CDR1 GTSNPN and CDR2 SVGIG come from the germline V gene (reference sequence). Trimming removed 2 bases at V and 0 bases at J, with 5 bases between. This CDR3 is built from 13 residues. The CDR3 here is CAWSPASYNEQFF. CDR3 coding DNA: TGTGCCTGGAGTCCAGCCTCCTACAATGAGCAGTTCTTC. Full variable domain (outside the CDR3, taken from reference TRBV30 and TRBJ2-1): SQTIHQWPATLVQPVGSPLSLECTVEGTSNPNLYWYRQAAGRGLQLLFYSVGIGQISSEVPQNLSASRPQDRQFILSSKKLLLSDSGFYLCAWSPASYNEQFFGPGTRLTVL.

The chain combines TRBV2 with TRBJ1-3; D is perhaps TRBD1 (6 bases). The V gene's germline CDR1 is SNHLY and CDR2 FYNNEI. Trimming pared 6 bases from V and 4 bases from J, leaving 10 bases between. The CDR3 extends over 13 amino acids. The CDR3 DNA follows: TGTGCCAGCAGCGGGACAAGAGGAAACACCATATATTTT. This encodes CASSGTRGNTIYF.

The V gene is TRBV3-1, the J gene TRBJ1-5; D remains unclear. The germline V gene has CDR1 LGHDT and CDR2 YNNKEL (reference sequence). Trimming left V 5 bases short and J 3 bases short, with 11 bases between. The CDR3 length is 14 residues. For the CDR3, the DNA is TGTGCCAGCAGCTCCGCTCTGGCCAATCAGCCCCAGCATTTT. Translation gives CASSSALANQPQHF.

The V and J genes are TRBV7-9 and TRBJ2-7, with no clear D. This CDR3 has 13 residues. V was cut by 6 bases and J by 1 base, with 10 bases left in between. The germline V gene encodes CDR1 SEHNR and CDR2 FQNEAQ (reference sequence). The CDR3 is CASSPHSSYEQYF. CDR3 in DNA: TGTGCCAGCAGTCCCCACAGTTCCTACGAGCAGTACTTC.

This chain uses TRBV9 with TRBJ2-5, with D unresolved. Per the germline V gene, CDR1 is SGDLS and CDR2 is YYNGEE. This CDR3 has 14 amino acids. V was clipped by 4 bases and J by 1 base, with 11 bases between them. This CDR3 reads CASSPLGGQETQYF. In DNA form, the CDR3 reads TGTGCCAGCAGCCCCCTAGGCGGCCAAGAGACCCAGTACTTC.

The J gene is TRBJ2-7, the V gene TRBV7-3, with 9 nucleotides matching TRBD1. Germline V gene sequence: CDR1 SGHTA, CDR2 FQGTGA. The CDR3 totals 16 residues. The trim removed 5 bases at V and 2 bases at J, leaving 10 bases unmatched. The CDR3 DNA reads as TGTGCCAGCAGCCGAGGTTCCGACAGGGGGACCTACGAGCAGTACTTC. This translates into CASSRGSDRGTYEQYF.

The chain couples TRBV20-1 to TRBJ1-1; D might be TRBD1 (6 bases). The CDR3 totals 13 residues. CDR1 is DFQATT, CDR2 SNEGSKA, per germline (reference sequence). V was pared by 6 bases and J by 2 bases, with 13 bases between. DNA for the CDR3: TGCAGTGCCCCGGACAGAGCAAACACTGAAGCTTTCTTT. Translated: CSAPDRANTEAFF.

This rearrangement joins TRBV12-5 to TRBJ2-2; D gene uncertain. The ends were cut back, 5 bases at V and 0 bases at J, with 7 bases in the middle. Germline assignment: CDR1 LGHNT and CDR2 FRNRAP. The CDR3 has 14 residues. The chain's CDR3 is CASGARTNTGELFF. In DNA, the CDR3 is TGTGCTAGTGGTGCCCGGACGAACACCGGGGAGCTGTTTTTT. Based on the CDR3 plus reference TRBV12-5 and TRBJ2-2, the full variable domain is DARVTQTPRHKVTEMGQEVTMRCQPILGHNTVFWYRQTMMQGLELLAYFRNRAPLDDSGMPKDRFSAEMPDATLATLKIQPSEPRDSAVYFCASGARTNTGELFFGEGSRLTVL.

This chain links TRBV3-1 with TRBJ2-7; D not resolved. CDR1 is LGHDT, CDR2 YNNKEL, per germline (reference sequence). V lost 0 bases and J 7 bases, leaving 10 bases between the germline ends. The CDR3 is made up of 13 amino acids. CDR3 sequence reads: CASSQDRKQEQYF. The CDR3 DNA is TGTGCCAGCAGCCAAGATCGGAAGCAGGAGCAGTACTTC.

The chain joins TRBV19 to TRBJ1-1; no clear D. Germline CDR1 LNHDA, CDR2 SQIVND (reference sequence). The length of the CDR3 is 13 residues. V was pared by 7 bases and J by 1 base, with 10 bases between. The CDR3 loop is CASKETGNTEAFF. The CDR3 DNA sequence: TGTGCCAGTAAGGAGACGGGGAACACTGAAGCTTTCTTT.

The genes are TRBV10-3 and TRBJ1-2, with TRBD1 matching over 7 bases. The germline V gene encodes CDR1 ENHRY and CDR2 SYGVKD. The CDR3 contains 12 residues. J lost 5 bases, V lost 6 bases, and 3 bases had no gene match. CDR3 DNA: TGTGCCATCAGAGGGGACAGTTATGGCTACACCTTC. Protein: CAIRGDSYGYTF.

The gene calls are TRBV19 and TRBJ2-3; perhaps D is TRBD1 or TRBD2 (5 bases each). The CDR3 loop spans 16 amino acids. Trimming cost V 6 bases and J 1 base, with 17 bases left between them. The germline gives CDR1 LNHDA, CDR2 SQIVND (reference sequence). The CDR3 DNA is TGTGCCAGTAGCTCCCCCGCAGGGACGGGCACAGATACGCAGTATTTT. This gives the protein CASSSPAGTGTDTQYF.

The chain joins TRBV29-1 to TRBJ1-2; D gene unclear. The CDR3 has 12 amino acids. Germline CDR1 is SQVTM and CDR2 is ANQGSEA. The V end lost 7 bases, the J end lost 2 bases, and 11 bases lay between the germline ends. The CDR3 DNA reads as TGCAGCGCACCTAGAGGGAACTATGGCTACACCTTC. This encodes CSAPRGNYGYTF. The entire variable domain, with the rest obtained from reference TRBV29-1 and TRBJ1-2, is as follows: SAVISQKPSRDICQRGTSLTIQCQVDSQVTMMFWYRQQPGQSLTLIATANQGSEATYESGFVIDKFPISRPNLTFSTLTVSNMSPEDSSIYLCSAPRGNYGYTFGSGTRLTVV.

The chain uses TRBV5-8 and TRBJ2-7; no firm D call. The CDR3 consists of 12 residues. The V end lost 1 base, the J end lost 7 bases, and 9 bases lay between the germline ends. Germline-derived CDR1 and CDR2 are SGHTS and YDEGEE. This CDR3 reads CASSLSAREQYF. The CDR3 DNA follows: TGTGCCAGCAGCTTGAGTGCGAGAGAGCAGTACTTC.

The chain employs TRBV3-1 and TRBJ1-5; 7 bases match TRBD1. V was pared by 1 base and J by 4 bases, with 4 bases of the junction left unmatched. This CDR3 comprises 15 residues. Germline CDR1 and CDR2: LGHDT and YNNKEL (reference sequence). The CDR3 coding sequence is TGTGCCAGCAGCCAAGGTGGGACAGAAAATCAGCCCCAGCATTTT. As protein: CASSQGGTENQPQHF. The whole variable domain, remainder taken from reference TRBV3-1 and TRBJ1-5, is DTAVSQTPKYLVTQMGNDKSIKCEQNLGHDTMYWYKQDSKKFLKIMFSYNNKELIINETVPNRFSPKSPDKAHLNLHINSLELGDSAVYFCASSQGGTENQPQHFGDGTRLSIL.

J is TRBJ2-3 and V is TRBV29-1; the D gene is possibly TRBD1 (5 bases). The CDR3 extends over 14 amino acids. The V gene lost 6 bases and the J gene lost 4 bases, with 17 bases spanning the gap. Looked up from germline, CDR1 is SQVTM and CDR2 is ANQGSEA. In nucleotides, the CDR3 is TGCAGCGTCCCAGGGAATGGGGTTGCAGATACGCAGTATTTT. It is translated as CSVPGNGVADTQYF.

The CDR3 DNA sequence: TGCAGTGCGCCCGACAGAGGCGAGCAGTACTTC. It encodes CSAPDRGEQYF. The chain joins TRBV20-1 to TRBJ2-7; tentatively, D is TRBD1 (5 bases). The ends were cut back, 6 bases at V and 6 bases at J, with 12 bases in the middle. CDR3 length: 11 amino acids. Germline-derived CDR1 and CDR2 are DFQATT and SNEGSKA (reference sequence).

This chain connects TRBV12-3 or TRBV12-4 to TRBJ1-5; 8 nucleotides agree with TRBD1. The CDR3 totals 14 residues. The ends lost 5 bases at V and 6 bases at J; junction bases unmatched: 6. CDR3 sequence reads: CASSTDRGGQPQHF. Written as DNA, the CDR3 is TGTGCCAGCAGTACTGACAGGGGCGGTCAGCCCCAGCATTTT.

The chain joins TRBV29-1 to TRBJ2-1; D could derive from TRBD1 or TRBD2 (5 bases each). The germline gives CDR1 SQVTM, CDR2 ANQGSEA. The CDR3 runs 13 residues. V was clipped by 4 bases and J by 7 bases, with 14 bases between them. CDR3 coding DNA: TGCAGCGTTGCGTTTGATTGGGGGAATGAGCAGTTCTTC. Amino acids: CSVAFDWGNEQFF.

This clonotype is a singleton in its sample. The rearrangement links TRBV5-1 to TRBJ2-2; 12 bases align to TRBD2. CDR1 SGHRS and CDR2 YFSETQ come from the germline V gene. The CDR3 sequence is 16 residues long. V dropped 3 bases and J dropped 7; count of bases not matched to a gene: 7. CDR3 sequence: CASSSGTSGFGGELFF. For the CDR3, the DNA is TGCGCCAGCAGCTCCGGGACTAGCGGGTTCGGCGGGGAGCTGTTTTTT.

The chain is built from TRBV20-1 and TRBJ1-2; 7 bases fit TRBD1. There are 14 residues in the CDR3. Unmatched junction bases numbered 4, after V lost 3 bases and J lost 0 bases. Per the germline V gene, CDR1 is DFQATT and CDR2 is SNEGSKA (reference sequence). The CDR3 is CSASGDSANYGYTF. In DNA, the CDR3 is TGCAGTGCTAGCGGGGACAGCGCTAACTATGGCTACACCTTC.

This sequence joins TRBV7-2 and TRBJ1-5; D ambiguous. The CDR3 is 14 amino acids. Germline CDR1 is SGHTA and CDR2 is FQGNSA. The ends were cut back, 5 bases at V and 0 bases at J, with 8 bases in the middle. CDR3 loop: CASSPLSSNQPQHF. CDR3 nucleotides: TGTGCCAGCAGCCCCCTAAGTAGCAATCAGCCCCAGCATTTT. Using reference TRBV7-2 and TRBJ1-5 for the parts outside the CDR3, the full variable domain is GAGVSQSPSNKVTEKGKDVELRCDPISGHTALYWYRQSLGQGLEFLIYFQGNSAPDKSGLPSDRFSAERTGGSVSTLTIQRTQQEDSAVYLCASSPLSSNQPQHFGDGTRLSIL.